What follows is one TCR gamma chain and its context. Its antigen is not identified. This sample was taken from a study of Vδ1+ human thymocytes. Study-level results: In the thymus, TRG and TRD repertoires looked highly polyclonal with Gaussian CDR3 lengths. Many TRG clonotypes were shared between donors; TRD repertoires were essentially private.

V trimming: 1 base; J trimming: 12 bases; junction bases outside the gene matches: 3. The length of the CDR3 is 10 residues. Germline lookup yields CDR1 VTNTFY and CDR2 YDVSTARD (reference sequence). Vdelta1+ thymocyte sorts reached between about 97% and 99.6% purity. The template was reverse-transcribed extracted RNA. The CDR3 regions were amplified by multiplex PCR from V-gene primers to a constant-region primer. TCRdb fed the multiplex PCR reads to CATT. The sample lists tens of thousands of gamma-chain clones, over 20% occurring once. This TCR was sampled from a girl younger than two who had congenital heart surgery. This chain links TRGV3 with TRGJ1 or TRGJ2. The sequenced sample was Vdelta1+ gamma-delta thymocytes from the thymus. The subset here: FACS-sorted CD3+ TCRalphabeta- TCRVdelta1+ TCRVdelta2- thymocytes. The CDR3 sequence: CATWDSWKLF. CDR3 DNA: TGTGCCACCTGGGACAGCTGGAAACTCTTT.